This T cell receptor (beta chain) originates from a study of blood T cell repertoires in COVID-19 (dated by TCRdb to 2020 to 2021). The study in broad terms: Samples covering the acute and convalescent phases of COVID-19 were provided by collaborators in the United States, Italy and Spain. The material from the prospective study consisted of cDNA or gDNA derived from T cells, B-cell-depleted T cells, or PBMCs. The dataset comprised deeply sampled blood TCRbeta repertoires from subjects exposed to, actively infected with, or recovered from COVID-19. A freely available public database, intended as a resource for researchers studying the immune response to SARS-CoV-2, is where the repertoires were released. Samples were obtained from the ongoing ImmuneRACE study (first 160 participants) and from over a thousand subjects provided by 6 global collaborators. Nearly every sample came with metadata listing a de-identified subject ID, COVID-19 status, age in years and sex. Where available, HLA class I and class II types were obtained from metadata supplied by the sample provider rather than from assay-based typing.

The collaborating institutions used their own protocols to collect whole blood in K2EDTA tubes. For TCRbeta analysis, collaborator samples were shipped as frozen whole blood, as isolated PBMCs, or as DNA extracted from either sample type. With regard to this clone: It has no known antigen specificity. Qualities for individual bases were not recorded, and no much larger clone is one base off.

The full study reports these points: The amount of clinical and demographic metadata varied by source and participant and was provided uncurated.

The immunoSEQ Assay, a bias-controlled multiplex PCR, was used to amplify TCRbeta CDR3 regions from genomic DNA. Under the source paper's analysis protocol: The number of nucleated cells in each sample was estimated from the amplification of reference gene primers within the assay. To quantify the absolute abundance of each unique TCRbeta CDR3 rearrangement, sequence reads were collapsed and filtered. Productive Simpson clonality was computed per sample as the square root of Simpson's diversity index over productive rearrangements. TCRdb re-hosts the immuneACCESS table, in-frame sequences only. Its copies lack some clones; in the studies checked, an unresolved V gene accounts for under half of them, and the cause for the rest is not known. The V and J calls and the clone size are those of that table, but D and trimming were determined from the DNA. Recorded for this sample are more than 85,000 clones; 84% of them occurred a single time. In total, the top ten clones hold about 24% of the sample.

This sequence was found in a human donor in a cohort sampled during active COVID-19. The sequencing sample was made of peripheral blood.

The CDR3 region has the sequence CASSQRGGRDEQFF. DNA sequence: TGTGCCAGCAGTCAACGGGGGGGCCGGGATGAGCAGTTCTTC. Recombination joined TRBV6-5 with TRBJ2-1, and TRBD2 matches 8 of the central bases. From the cysteine up to the phenylalanine, the CDR3 has a length of 14 residues. Only the CDR3 portion is preserved as DNA: 42 bases, with reading frame beginning at the first base. Trimmed from V: 5 bases; trimmed from J: 8 bases; junction bases lacking a gene match: 8. CDR1 and CDR2 are read off the germline V gene as MNHEY and SVGAGI.